Shown below are 29 T cell receptor beta chains from a single sample sequenced in a study of blood T cell repertoires in COVID-19. This table comes from immunoSEQ multiplex PCR, and its TCRdb copy is limited to in-frame clones, with some not included. The sample has roughly 250,000 clones; about nine tenths are singletons. The sample comprised peripheral blood. The receptors stem from a man aged 55 to 69 who had recovered from COVID-19.

The V call is TRBV4-2, the J call TRBJ2-7, with D possibly matching TRBD1 (5 bases). CDR1 is LGHNA and CDR2 is YNFKEQ in the germline V gene. Trimming cost V 2 bases and J 2 bases, with 13 bases left between them. This CDR3 has 15 amino acids. The CDR3 DNA is TGTGCCAGCAGCCAACAGTTTGTAGGGGCCTACGAGCAGTACTTC. This codes for CASSQQFVGAYEQYF.

The chain uses TRBV19 and TRBJ2-7; perhaps TRBD1 as D (7 bases). Per germline, CDR1 LNHDA and CDR2 SQIVND (reference sequence). Trimming stripped 9 bases from V and 3 bases from J, with 18 bases between. This CDR3 spans 14 amino acids. The CDR3: CARGGPGQSYEQYV. CDR3 bases: TGTGCCAGGGGGGGACCGGGACAGAGCTACGAGCAGTACGTC.

The CDR3 DNA reads TGTGCCAGCAGACTGGACGGGACAGGGCTCTACGAGCAGTACTTC. Protein sequence: CASRLDGTGLYEQYF. The chain joins TRBV27 to TRBJ2-7; 9 bases map to TRBD1. The J segment lost 3 bases and the V segment lost 6 bases, leaving 9 bases of the junction unmatched. CDR1 MNHEY and CDR2 SMNVEV come from the germline V gene (reference sequence). The CDR3 loop spans 15 amino acids.

This sequence joins TRBV25-1 and TRBJ2-1, with a possible D match to TRBD1 (5 bases). The CDR3 runs 15 residues. The germline V gene encodes CDR1 MGHDK and CDR2 SYGVNS. Between the trimmed V and J ends, which lost 3 bases and 4 bases, there was a span of 13 bases. CDR3 DNA sequence: TGTGCCAGCAGTGACAATCCAGACAGTTACAATGAGCAGTTCTTC. Translation gives CASSDNPDSYNEQFF.

The chain combines TRBV7-8 with TRBJ2-7; possibly TRBD1 for D (6 bases). This CDR3 has 13 amino acids. Germline V gene sequence: CDR1 SGHVS, CDR2 FQNEAQ. Trimming took off 3 bases at V and 5 bases at J, with 11 bases between the two ends. The CDR3 region is CASSFGDTDEQYV. In DNA, the CDR3 is TGTGCCAGCAGCTTTGGGGACACAGACGAGCAGTACGTC.

This chain connects TRBV1 to TRBJ2-7; no check of the table's D call, TRBD2, against the DNA was made. TRBV1 is labeled a pseudogene. CDR3 length equals 14 residues. CDR3 region: CTSSSRGSSREQYV. DNA for the CDR3: TGCACCAGCAGCTCCCGTGGTAGCTCGAGGGAGCAGTACGTC.

This chain connects TRBV6-1 to TRBJ2-3; TRBD2 matches at 11 bases. The CDR3 runs to 16 residues. J gave up 0 bases and V 2 bases, and 1 base lay outside the gene matches. In germline, CDR1 is MNHNS, CDR2 SASEGT. CDR3 bases: TGTGCCAGCAGTGAACTAGCGGGGGGTAGCACAGATACGCAGTATTTT. This gives the protein CASSELAGGSTDTQYF.

The rearrangement uses TRBV2 and TRBJ1-5; D is uncertain. The CDR3 totals 15 residues. V lost 2 bases to trimming and J lost 1 base, with 9 bases between them. CDR1 is SNHLY, CDR2 FYNNEI, per germline. The CDR3 nucleotides read TGTGCCAGCAGTGAATCTTCGGGGAGCAATCAGCCCCAGCATTTT. This codes for CASSESSGSNQPQHF. The full variable domain, in which reference TRBV2 and TRBJ1-5 provide the parts outside the CDR3, is EPEVTQTPSHQVTQMGQEVILRCVPISNHLYFYWYRQILGQKVEFLVSFYNNEISEKSEIFDDQFSVERPDGSNFTLKIRSTKLEDSAMYFCASSESSGSNQPQHFGDGTRLSIL.

This clone was seen a single time. The chain has TRBV19 and TRBJ1-4, with 7 bases identical to TRBD1. V shed 6 bases, J shed 3 bases, and the junction held 7 bases outside the gene matches. Germline V gene lookup returns CDR1 LNHDA and CDR2 SQIVND (reference sequence). This CDR3 is 15 amino acids long. Here the CDR3 DNA reads TGTGCCAGTAGCCACTCACAGGGGTCTAATGAAAAACTGTTTTTT. Translating it yields CASSHSQGSNEKLFF.

This clone has a handful of counts. Here the CDR3 DNA reads TGTGCCAGCAGCGTCACCGGGACAGAAGGCCACGAGCAGTACTTC. This encodes CASSVTGTEGHEQYF. J is TRBJ2-7 and V is TRBV9, with 7 bases aligning to TRBD1. The CDR3 is 15 residues long. J lost 5 bases, V lost 2 bases, and 10 bases had no gene match. The germline CDR1 and CDR2 sequences are SGDLS and YYNGEE. Supplemented by reference TRBV9 and TRBJ2-7, the full variable domain reads DSGVTQTPKHLITATGQRVTLRCSPRSGDLSVYWYQQSLDQGLQFLIQYYNGEERAKGNILERFSAQQFPDLHSELNLSSLELGDSALYFCASSVTGTEGHEQYFGPGTRLTVT.

The CDR3 protein is CATAGLSDTQYF. The CDR3 nucleotides are TGTGCCACCGCGGGACTTTCGGATACGCAGTATTTT. J is TRBJ2-3 and V is TRBV2; possible D gene TRBD2, 6 bases. The CDR3 is 12 amino acids. Germline CDR1 SNHLY, CDR2 FYNNEI. The V end lost 10 bases, the J end lost 6 bases, and 14 bases lay between the germline ends.

The chain joins TRBV4-1 to TRBJ2-3; 7 nucleotides match TRBD1. Trimming cost V 1 base and J 1 base; bases outside gene matches: 2. Per the germline V gene, CDR1 is MGHRA and CDR2 is YSYEKL. CDR3 size: 15 residues. The CDR3 loop reads CASSQVGTGTDTQYF. The CDR3 DNA is TGCGCCAGCAGCCAAGTGGGGACAGGCACAGATACGCAGTATTTT.

The V and J genes are TRBV28 and TRBJ2-7; D may be TRBD2 (6 bases). CDR1 is MDHEN and CDR2 is SYDVKM in the germline V gene. Trimming left V 6 bases short and J 10 bases short, with 22 bases between. This CDR3 has 14 residues. CDR3 sequence reads: CASRAGGTLGSQYF. The CDR3 coding sequence is TGTGCCAGCAGGGCAGGCGGGACCCTCGGGAGTCAGTACTTC.

The chain uses TRBV7-2 and TRBJ1-6; tentative D call: TRBD1 (6 bases). Germline CDR1 SGHTA, CDR2 FQGNSA. There are 17 residues in the CDR3. The ends were cut back, 4 bases at V and 4 bases at J, with 17 bases in the middle. As DNA, the CDR3 is TGTGCCAGCAGCTCCGCGGACAGAAACAATTATAATTCACCCCTCCACTTT. This translates into CASSSADRNNYNSPLHF.

In the case of this clone: Its ends do not fully match the called genes, so a read error is possible. Other DNA sequences in the same sample also yield this CDR3. The V and J genes are TRBV19 and TRBJ1-5; TRBD1 agrees at 9 bases. The CDR3 totals 18 residues. CDR1 LNHDA and CDR2 SQIVND come from the germline V gene (reference sequence). CDR3 sequence reads: CASSRPGTGNNSNQPQHF. The CDR3 DNA reads TGTGCCAGTAGTCGTCCCGGGACAGGGAATAATAGCAATCAGCCTCAGCATTTT. Full variable domain (outside the CDR3, taken from reference TRBV19 and TRBJ1-5): DGGITQSPKYLFRKEGQNVTLSCEQNLNHDAMYWYRQDPGQGLRLIYYSQIVNDFQKGDIAEGYSVSREKKESFPLTVTSAQKNPTAFYLCASSRPGTGNNSNQPQHFGDGTRLSIL.

This rearrangement joins TRBV5-1 to TRBJ2-1; 9 bases map to TRBD1. Trimming removed 5 bases from V and 6 bases from J; junction bases left unmatched: 6. CDR3 size: 14 residues. The germline V gene has CDR1 SGHRS and CDR2 YFSETQ. CDR3 coding DNA: TGCGCCAGCAGTAGACAGGGGGATCGCAATGAGCAGTTCTTC. Protein sequence: CASSRQGDRNEQFF.

This clone has more than one count but fewer than ten. This chain connects TRBV18 to TRBJ2-2; 7 bases fit TRBD2. The germline CDR1 and CDR2 sequences are KGHSH and LQKENI. V shed 3 bases, J shed 6 bases, and the junction held 4 bases outside the gene matches. The CDR3 covers 14 residues. CDR3 residues: CASSPGTTAGELFF. The CDR3 nucleotides read TGTGCCAGCTCACCCGGGACTACAGCCGGGGAGCTGTTTTTT.

The V call is TRBV6-5, the J call TRBJ2-7, with D unclear. The CDR3 runs to 13 residues. Deletions cut 7 bases from V and 2 bases from J, with 12 bases between. CDR1 MNHEY and CDR2 SVGAGI come from the germline V gene. The CDR3 loop reads CASTRPGTYEQYF. The DNA of the CDR3 is TGTGCCAGCACCCGACCAGGAACCTACGAGCAGTACTTC.

The rearrangement links TRBV5-1 to TRBJ2-2; 14 bases match TRBD2. CDR1 and CDR2 from the germline V gene are SGHRS and YFSETQ. The ends lost 4 bases at V and 6 bases at J; junction bases unmatched: 14. This CDR3 has 19 residues. CDR3 nucleotides: TGCGCCAGCAGCCTAACCCGACTAGCGGGGGGGCCTGGTGCCGGGGAGCTGTTTTTT. This encodes CASSLTRLAGGPGAGELFF.

This clone was observed a single time. This chain uses TRBV24-1 with TRBJ2-3, with TRBD2 as a possible D gene (5 bases). The CDR3 covers 15 residues. The V end was cut by 5 bases, the J end by 0 bases, with 11 bases between. The germline CDR1 and CDR2 sequences are KGHDR and SFDVKD. CDR3 coding DNA: TGTGCCACCAGTGTGGGGAGACTAAGCACAGATACGCAGTATTTT. Its translation is CATSVGRLSTDTQYF.

This chain uses TRBV4-1 with TRBJ1-2, with 8 bases that match TRBD1. V shed 1 base and J 5 bases; nucleotides not matched to a gene: 6. The CDR3 spans 15 residues. Germline loops: CDR1 MGHRA, CDR2 YSYEKL. The DNA of the CDR3 is TGCGCCAGCAGCCAAGGAAGGGACAGGAAATATGGCTACACCTTC. Translation: CASSQGRDRKYGYTF.

In the case of this clone: Other nucleotide sequences in the sample specify the same CDR3. The rearrangement links TRBV7-6 to TRBJ2-3, with 7 bases lining up with TRBD1. With V trimmed by 5 bases and J by 1 base, 3 bases remained unmatched. In germline, CDR1 is SGHVS, CDR2 FNYEAQ. The CDR3 covers 14 residues. CDR3 DNA: TGTGCCAGCAGCCTAGGACAGGGCACAGATACGCAGTATTTT. Its protein product is CASSLGQGTDTQYF.

Points on this clone: Other DNA sequences within the sample encode an identical CDR3. This chain uses TRBV6-5 with TRBJ1-1, with no clear D. Between the trimmed V and J ends, which lost 4 bases and 0 bases, there was a span of 9 bases. The CDR3 covers 14 residues. Germline V gives CDR1 MNHEY, CDR2 SVGAGI. The CDR3 protein is CASSLRGLNTEAFF. The CDR3 DNA follows: TGTGCCAGCAGTTTACGAGGGTTGAACACTGAAGCTTTCTTT.

The J gene is TRBJ2-1, the V gene TRBV12-3 or TRBV12-4; D remains unclear. V was clipped by 5 bases and J by 8 bases, with 7 bases between them. There are 11 residues in the CDR3. The CDR3 loop is CASSIRDEQFF. CDR3 coding DNA: TGTGCCAGCAGTATCCGGGATGAGCAGTTCTTC.

The rearrangement joins TRBV5-1 to TRBJ2-2; 7 bases are shared with TRBD1. Germline CDR1 is SGHRS and CDR2 is YFSETQ. Unmatched junction bases numbered 2, after V lost 3 bases and J lost 0 bases. The CDR3 has 15 amino acids. CDR3 residues: CASSWDSANTGELFF. As DNA, the CDR3 is TGCGCCAGCAGCTGGGACAGCGCGAACACCGGGGAGCTGTTTTTT. Drawing the rest from reference TRBV5-1 and TRBJ2-2, the complete variable domain is KAGVTQTPRYLIKTRGQQVTLSCSPISGHRSVSWYQQTPGQGLQFLFEYFSETQRNKGNFPGRFSGRQFSNSRSEMNVSTLELGDSALYLCASSWDSANTGELFFGEGSRLTVL.

In DNA form, the CDR3 reads TGTGCCACCAGCCCTAGCGGGGGGGGCACAGATACGCAGTATTTT. Encoded protein: CATSPSGGGTDTQYF. V is TRBV24-1 and J is TRBJ2-3; TRBD2 matches at 12 bases. CDR3 length: 15 residues. V was clipped by 7 bases and J by 1 base; unmatched bases: 2. In germline, CDR1 is KGHDR, CDR2 SFDVKD.

The chain combines TRBV9 with TRBJ1-4, with 7 bases aligning to TRBD1. CDR3 length: 17 residues. Germline CDR1 and CDR2: SGDLS and YYNGEE. V trimming: 1 base; J trimming: 5 bases; junction bases outside the gene matches: 11. The CDR3: CASSVLGGGQINEKLFF. The CDR3 nucleotides are TGTGCCAGCAGCGTATTAGGAGGGGGACAGATAAATGAAAAACTGTTTTTT.

This clone appeared once. The chain recombines TRBV5-6 with TRBJ2-5; 11 nucleotides match TRBD2. Germline V gene sequence: CDR1 SGHDT, CDR2 YYEEEE. V was pared by 7 bases and J by 5 bases, with 7 bases of the junction left unmatched. This CDR3 is built from 14 residues. The CDR3 bases are TGTGCCAGCGCTATAGCGGGGGGGCCGGAGACCCAGTACTTC. Translation: CASAIAGGPETQYF.

V is TRBV6-6 and J is TRBJ1-3, with D possibly TRBD1 on 6 matching bases. The CDR3 is 13 amino acids. Trimming took off 6 bases at V and 0 bases at J, with 6 bases between the two ends. Germline V gives CDR1 MNHNY, CDR2 SVGAGI (reference sequence). In DNA form, the CDR3 reads TGTGCCAGCAGACAGGGCTCTGGAAACACCATATATTTT. This encodes CASRQGSGNTIYF.